The rows below give T cell receptor beta chains drawn from one sample of a study of cytomegalovirus exposure and HLA in healthy donors. Method: immunoSEQ multiplex PCR; TCRdb's copy keeps in-frame clones and lacks some. Of about 130,000 clones in the sample, 75% to 85% were seen once. The material sequenced was PBMCs. The source of these receptors is a woman aged 40 to 55 in good health and CMV-seropositive. The CDR3 runs from the conserved cysteine through the conserved F or W. A D gene is named only where the DNA matches it firmly. The size entry is marked missing in some rows and otherwise reads once, few, many or a size class.

DNA | CDR3 | J | size | V | D
TGTGCCAGCAGTCCAGATTGGGGACAGAACACTGAAGCTTTCTTT | CASSPDWGQNTEAFF | TRBJ1-1 | . | TRBV9 | .
TGTGCCAGCAGCTTAGGTGCAGACAGGGTGCGCTATGGCTACACCTTC | CASSLGADRVRYGYTF | TRBJ1-2 | . | TRBV5-4 | TRBD1
TGTGCCAGCACGGGGGAGCGCGAGCAGTACTTC | CASTGEREQYF | TRBJ2-7 | . | TRBV27 | .
TGTGCCAGCAGCTTGAACAGTTACGAGCAGTACTTC | CASSLNSYEQYF | TRBJ2-7 | once | TRBV5-6 | .
TGTGCCAGCAGCGCGACAGGGAGCCCCTACGAGCAGTACTTC | CASSATGSPYEQYF | TRBJ2-7 | . | TRBV9 | TRBD1
TGCAGTGCTGCCCCCAGATACGAGCAGTACTTC | CSAAPRYEQYF | TRBJ2-7 | . | TRBV20-1 | .
TGTCGGGCGGGACAGGGGTCCAATCAGCCCCAGCATTTT | CRAGQGSNQPQHF | TRBJ1-5 | . | TRBV19 | TRBD1
TGCGCCAGCAGCTCCCGGGACAGGGGGTTTGGGGCCAACGTCCTGACTTTC | CASSSRDRGFGANVLTF | TRBJ2-6 | once | TRBV5-1 | TRBD1
TGTGCCAGCACCCCCTCCACTAGCGGTCCTTCCTACGAGCAGTACTTC | CASTPSTSGPSYEQYF | TRBJ2-7 | . | TRBV27 | TRBD2
TGTGCCAGTTCCCTTGTCCGGACAGCGAACACCGGGGAGCTGTTTTTT | CASSLVRTANTGELFF | TRBJ2-2 | . | TRBV19 | .
TGTGCCAGCAGATCAGGGGGGAGTAACGTTCAGTACTTC | CASRSGGSNVQYF | TRBJ2-4 | . | TRBV28 | .
TGTGCCAGCAGCTCTACTCCTGGAAACACCATATATTTT | CASSSTPGNTIYF | TRBJ1-3 | many | TRBV7-3 | .
TGTGCCAGCAGCCCCCGCAGGGGCGAGCGGGAGGATCACGAGCAGTACTTC | CASSPRRGEREDHEQYF | TRBJ2-7 | . | TRBV13 | TRBD2
TGCGCCAGCAGCCGAACAGGGGGGAGCACAGATACGCAGTATTTT | CASSRTGGSTDTQYF | TRBJ2-3 | . | TRBV5-1 | TRBD1
TGTGCCAGCACCGAACCGAGGGGGCGGTCCTACAATGAGCAGTTCTTC | CASTEPRGRSYNEQFF | TRBJ2-1 | . | TRBV28 | TRBD1
TGTGCCAGCAGTCCCCAGGGACTACCGATGGGGTTCTTC | CASSPQGLPMGFF | TRBJ2-1 | . | TRBV6-1 | TRBD2
TGTGCCAGCAGCTCAACCAAGGCGACAGGGAAGTATGGCTACACCTTC | CASSSTKATGKYGYTF | TRBJ1-2 | . | TRBV7-9 | TRBD1
TGTGCCAGCAGCCACCTTCGACAGGACCTGAACACTGAAGCTTTCTTT | CASSHLRQDLNTEAFF | TRBJ1-1 | . | TRBV4-2 | .
TGTGCCAGTAGCAGTGGCACTGAAGCTTTCTTT | CASSSGTEAFF | TRBJ1-1 | . | TRBV19 | .
TGTGCCAGCCGGAGCAGAAATAAGAATCAGCCCCAGCATTTT | CASRSRNKNQPQHF | TRBJ1-5 | . | TRBV6-6 | .
TGTGCCAGCAGTGGGACAGTTAACTATGGCTACACCTTC | CASSGTVNYGYTF | TRBJ1-2 | . | TRBV6-1 | .
TGCGCCAGCAGTGCGCCAGGGGATAATGAAAAACTGTTTTTT | CASSAPGDNEKLFF | TRBJ1-4 | . | TRBV10-2 | .